A selection of T cell receptor beta chains follows, all from one sample in a study of CD8+ T cells in alopecia areata. Only in-frame clones appear in the TCRdb table, and some are missing; sequencing was by immunoSEQ multiplex PCR. The sample has about 190,000 clones; roughly three fifths are singletons. The source was CD4+ T cells sorted from blood, collected at week 4, from a patient treated with tofacitinib. The receptors were sampled from a human donor with alopecia areata. Both conserved end residues are part of each CDR3. The order of the fields is V gene, J gene, D gene, clone size, CDR3 protein, CDR3 DNA. A D gene is named only where the DNA matches it firmly. The size entry is marked missing in some rows and otherwise reads once, few, many or a size class.

v_gene: TRBV30
j_gene: TRBJ2-7
d_gene: -
abundance: -
CDR3aa: CAWTLTGIGYEQYF
CDR3nt: TGTGCCTGGACCCTCACAGGGATCGGTTACGAGCAGTACTTC

v_gene: TRBV9
j_gene: TRBJ2-3
d_gene: TRBD1
abundance: once
CDR3aa: CASSVETGNRDTQYF
CDR3nt: TGTGCCAGCAGCGTAGAGACAGGGAATCGGGATACGCAGTATTTT

v_gene: TRBV29-1
j_gene: TRBJ2-7
d_gene: TRBD2
abundance: -
CDR3aa: CSVGKTSGVTLQDYEQYF
CDR3nt: TGCAGCGTTGGCAAGACTAGCGGGGTAACACTCCAAGACTACGAGCAGTACTTC

v_gene: TRBV7-8
j_gene: TRBJ2-3
d_gene: -
abundance: few
CDR3aa: CASSLAMGRETDTQYF
CDR3nt: TGTGCCAGCAGCTTAGCGATGGGCAGGGAAACAGATACGCAGTATTTT

v_gene: TRBV18
j_gene: TRBJ2-1
d_gene: -
abundance: -
CDR3aa: CASSPSRSLVGGEQFF
CDR3nt: TGTGCCAGCTCACCTTCTCGGAGTCTGGTGGGGGGTGAGCAGTTCTTC

v_gene: TRBV25-1
j_gene: TRBJ2-3
d_gene: -
abundance: -
CDR3aa: CASSRSTTSTDTQYF
CDR3nt: TGTGCCAGCAGTCGGTCGACCACTTCCACAGATACGCAGTATTTT

v_gene: TRBV29-1
j_gene: TRBJ2-5
d_gene: TRBD2
abundance: -
CDR3aa: CSFGGVETQYF
CDR3nt: TGCAGCTTTGGGGGGGTGGAGACCCAGTACTTC

v_gene: TRBV29-1
j_gene: TRBJ2-5
d_gene: TRBD1
abundance: few
CDR3aa: CSGKGQGETQYF
CDR3nt: TGCAGCGGAAAGGGACAGGGGGAGACCCAGTACTTC

v_gene: TRBV29-1
j_gene: TRBJ1-1
d_gene: -
abundance: -
CDR3aa: CSVLRSDLSEAFF
CDR3nt: TGCAGCGTTCTAAGGTCGGACTTGTCTGAAGCTTTCTTT

v_gene: TRBV29-1
j_gene: TRBJ2-1
d_gene: -
abundance: -
CDR3aa: CSVAPGYEQFF
CDR3nt: TGCAGCGTGGCTCCTGGCTATGAGCAGTTCTTC

v_gene: TRBV7-2
j_gene: TRBJ2-7
d_gene: -
abundance: -
CDR3aa: CASRQWANFYEQYF
CDR3nt: TGTGCCAGCAGACAATGGGCCAACTTCTACGAGCAGTACTTC

v_gene: TRBV5-6
j_gene: TRBJ1-2
d_gene: -
abundance: few
CDR3aa: CASSPVTGGSRYTF
CDR3nt: TGTGCCAGCAGCCCGGTGACAGGCGGATCACGATACACCTTC

v_gene: TRBV4-2
j_gene: TRBJ1-1
d_gene: -
abundance: -
CDR3aa: CASSPTGENTEAFF
CDR3nt: TGTGCCAGCAGCCCCACCGGGGAAAACACTGAAGCTTTCTTT

v_gene: TRBV27
j_gene: TRBJ2-3
d_gene: -
abundance: -
CDR3aa: CASSLSGTGTDTQYF
CDR3nt: TGTGCCAGCAGTTTATCCGGGACGGGCACAGATACGCAGTATTTT

v_gene: TRBV30
j_gene: TRBJ2-7
d_gene: TRBD1
abundance: -
CDR3aa: CAWRADRDTYEQYF
CDR3nt: TGTGCCTGGAGGGCAGACAGGGATACCTACGAGCAGTACTTC

v_gene: TRBV5-4
j_gene: TRBJ1-1
d_gene: -
abundance: -
CDR3aa: CASTRSIPGYTEAFF
CDR3nt: TGTGCCAGCACCCGATCCATTCCAGGGTACACTGAAGCTTTCTTT

v_gene: TRBV7-2
j_gene: TRBJ1-4
d_gene: -
abundance: -
CDR3aa: CASSSWPGANEKLFF
CDR3nt: TGTGCCAGCAGCTCGTGGCCAGGGGCTAATGAAAAACTGTTTTTT

v_gene: TRBV4-3
j_gene: TRBJ2-1
d_gene: -
abundance: few
CDR3aa: CASSQQGHSYNEQFF
CDR3nt: TGCGCCAGCAGCCAGCAGGGACATTCCTACAATGAGCAGTTCTTC

v_gene: TRBV2
j_gene: TRBJ1-5
d_gene: TRBD1
abundance: -
CDR3aa: CASIGTGAGQPQHF
CDR3nt: TGTGCCAGCATAGGGACAGGGGCAGGTCAGCCCCAGCATTTT

v_gene: TRBV28
j_gene: TRBJ2-7
d_gene: -
abundance: once
CDR3aa: CASSSPYEQYF
CDR3nt: TGTGCCAGCAGTTCACCCTACGAGCAGTACTTC

v_gene: TRBV5-1
j_gene: TRBJ1-5
d_gene: TRBD1
abundance: few
CDR3aa: CASSTRDRAQPQHF
CDR3nt: TGCGCCAGCAGCACCCGGGACAGGGCTCAGCCCCAGCATTTT

v_gene: TRBV30
j_gene: TRBJ1-2
d_gene: -
abundance: -
CDR3aa: CAWSAANYGYTF
CDR3nt: TGTGCCTGGAGTGCCGCCAACTATGGCTACACCTTC

v_gene: TRBV29-1
j_gene: TRBJ2-5
d_gene: -
abundance: -
CDR3aa: CSVASSGWSMAQYF
CDR3nt: TGCAGCGTTGCTTCGTCAGGGTGGTCTATGGCCCAGTACTTC

v_gene: TRBV9
j_gene: TRBJ2-1
d_gene: -
abundance: -
CDR3aa: CASTQNINSYNEQFF
CDR3nt: TGTGCCAGCACTCAGAACATAAACTCCTACAATGAGCAGTTCTTC

v_gene: TRBV7-2
j_gene: TRBJ2-7
d_gene: -
abundance: once
CDR3aa: CASRRDSMAYEQYF
CDR3nt: TGTGCCAGCAGGAGGGACTCCATGGCCTACGAGCAGTACTTC

v_gene: TRBV5-6
j_gene: TRBJ2-5
d_gene: TRBD2
abundance: -
CDR3aa: CASSRRTSGTKTQYF
CDR3nt: TGTGCCAGCAGCCGTCGGACTAGCGGGACGAAGACCCAGTACTTC

v_gene: TRBV30
j_gene: TRBJ2-1
d_gene: TRBD2
abundance: -
CDR3aa: CAWSVMLAGGYEQFF
CDR3nt: TGTGCCTGGAGTGTAATGCTAGCGGGAGGTTATGAGCAGTTCTTC

v_gene: TRBV28
j_gene: TRBJ2-4
d_gene: -
abundance: -
CDR3aa: CASSSSGKNIQYF
CDR3nt: TGTGCCAGCAGCTCTTCTGGTAAAAACATTCAGTACTTC

v_gene: TRBV4-1
j_gene: TRBJ1-5
d_gene: -
abundance: -
CDR3aa: CASSQEGGHRPGPQHF
CDR3nt: TGCGCCAGCAGCCAAGAAGGTGGACACCGCCCGGGGCCCCAGCATTTT

v_gene: TRBV7-2
j_gene: TRBJ2-1
d_gene: TRBD2
abundance: -
CDR3aa: CASSPTPGTSGLNEQFF
CDR3nt: TGTGCCAGCAGCCCAACCCCGGGGACTAGCGGCCTTAATGAGCAGTTCTTC

v_gene: TRBV30
j_gene: TRBJ1-4
d_gene: -
abundance: -
CDR3aa: CAWSVLRGVGEKLFF
CDR3nt: TGTGCCTGGAGTGTACTGCGGGGTGTAGGGGAAAAACTGTTTTTT

v_gene: TRBV20-1
j_gene: TRBJ1-2
d_gene: -
abundance: -
CDR3aa: CSAGGDHGYTF
CDR3nt: TGCAGTGCTGGGGGAGACCATGGCTACACCTTC

v_gene: TRBV7-9
j_gene: TRBJ2-6
d_gene: -
abundance: -
CDR3aa: CASSPLDRISGANVLTF
CDR3nt: TGTGCCAGCAGCCCATTAGACAGGATCTCTGGGGCCAACGTCCTGACTTTC

v_gene: TRBV6-5
j_gene: TRBJ2-5
d_gene: -
abundance: -
CDR3aa: CASSNKETQYF
CDR3nt: TGTGCCAGCAGCAACAAGGAGACCCAGTACTTC

v_gene: TRBV15
j_gene: TRBJ1-5
d_gene: -
abundance: -
CDR3aa: CATSRDRRGSINQPQHF
CDR3nt: TGTGCCACCAGCAGAGATCGTCGGGGGTCAATCAATCAGCCCCAGCATTTT

v_gene: TRBV30
j_gene: TRBJ2-3
d_gene: -
abundance: -
CDR3aa: CAWSVVIGQGRTDTQYF
CDR3nt: TGTGCCTGGAGTGTTGTAATCGGTCAGGGGCGAACAGATACGCAGTATTTT

v_gene: TRBV5-1
j_gene: TRBJ2-7
d_gene: TRBD2
abundance: few
CDR3aa: CASSPQAGTRTYEQYF
CDR3nt: TGCGCCAGCAGCCCCCAAGCGGGAACAAGGACCTACGAGCAGTACTTC

v_gene: TRBV29-1
j_gene: TRBJ1-1
d_gene: TRBD1
abundance: -
CDR3aa: CSVEDWTGGTEAFF
CDR3nt: TGCAGCGTTGAAGATTGGACAGGGGGGACTGAAGCTTTCTTT

v_gene: TRBV10-3
j_gene: TRBJ2-5
d_gene: TRBD2
abundance: few
CDR3aa: CAISDVSSGTETQYF
CDR3nt: TGTGCCATCAGTGACGTTTCTAGCGGGACCGAGACCCAGTACTTC

v_gene: TRBV29-1
j_gene: TRBJ2-3
d_gene: -
abundance: -
CDR3aa: CSVRTWDTQYF
CDR3nt: TGCAGCGTACGTACTTGGGATACGCAGTATTTT

v_gene: TRBV7-2
j_gene: TRBJ2-7
d_gene: -
abundance: once
CDR3aa: CASSLFVSGQGYEQYF
CDR3nt: TGTGCCAGCAGCTTATTTGTTTCGGGGCAGGGCTACGAGCAGTACTTC

v_gene: TRBV9
j_gene: TRBJ2-3
d_gene: -
abundance: -
CDR3aa: CASNTVRADTQYF
CDR3nt: TGTGCCAGCAATACAGTCAGGGCAGATACGCAGTATTTT

v_gene: TRBV4-2
j_gene: TRBJ2-7
d_gene: -
abundance: -
CDR3aa: CASSQATASGSYEQYF
CDR3nt: TGTGCCAGCAGCCAAGCGACCGCCTCGGGGAGCTACGAGCAGTACTTC

v_gene: TRBV9
j_gene: TRBJ1-1
d_gene: -
abundance: -
CDR3aa: CASSVYGDTEAFF
CDR3nt: TGTGCCAGCAGCGTATACGGTGACACTGAAGCTTTCTTT

v_gene: TRBV10-2
j_gene: TRBJ2-5
d_gene: -
abundance: few
CDR3aa: CASSESKETQYF
CDR3nt: TGCGCCAGCAGTGAGTCGAAAGAGACCCAGTACTTC

v_gene: TRBV25-1
j_gene: TRBJ2-7
d_gene: -
abundance: -
CDR3aa: CASSEAGSFFIYEQYF
CDR3nt: TGTGCCAGCAGTGAAGCCGGGAGTTTCTTTATCTACGAGCAGTACTTC

v_gene: TRBV7-9
j_gene: TRBJ2-4
d_gene: -
abundance: -
CDR3aa: CASSLADKAKNIQYF
CDR3nt: TGTGCCAGCAGCTTAGCGGACAAGGCCAAAAACATTCAGTACTTC

v_gene: TRBV19
j_gene: TRBJ1-1
d_gene: -
abundance: -
CDR3aa: CASSDPGQRMGTEAFF
CDR3nt: TGTGCCAGTAGTGACCCGGGACAACGAATGGGCACTGAAGCTTTCTTT

v_gene: TRBV5-1
j_gene: TRBJ2-1
d_gene: -
abundance: -
CDR3aa: CASSPVYNEQFF
CDR3nt: TGCGCCAGCAGCCCAGTGTACAATGAGCAGTTCTTC

v_gene: TRBV6-5
j_gene: TRBJ2-1
d_gene: -
abundance: -
CDR3aa: CASRSQRFYNEQFF
CDR3nt: TGTGCCAGCAGGTCACAACGGTTCTACAATGAGCAGTTCTTC

v_gene: TRBV29-1
j_gene: TRBJ1-2
d_gene: TRBD1
abundance: -
CDR3aa: CSAGQGGGGYTF
CDR3nt: TGCAGCGCCGGACAGGGAGGAGGTGGCTACACCTTC

v_gene: TRBV7-2
j_gene: TRBJ1-3
d_gene: -
abundance: -
CDR3aa: CASSLVSGNTIYF
CDR3nt: TGTGCCAGCAGCTTAGTGTCTGGAAACACCATATATTTT

v_gene: TRBV19
j_gene: TRBJ2-2
d_gene: -
abundance: -
CDR3aa: CASSLSSLGTGELFF
CDR3nt: TGTGCCAGTAGTCTCTCTAGCTTGGGCACCGGGGAGCTGTTTTTT

v_gene: TRBV6-5
j_gene: TRBJ1-2
d_gene: -
abundance: few
CDR3aa: CASSYYGYTF
CDR3nt: TGTGCCAGCAGTTACTATGGCTACACCTTC

v_gene: TRBV30
j_gene: TRBJ2-3
d_gene: -
abundance: few
CDR3aa: CAWSGGLEDTQYF
CDR3nt: TGTGCCTGGAGTGGGGGACTTGAAGATACGCAGTATTTT

v_gene: TRBV9
j_gene: TRBJ2-3
d_gene: -
abundance: few
CDR3aa: CASSPGLDTQYF
CDR3nt: TGTGCCAGCAGCCCCGGTCTAGATACGCAGTATTTT

v_gene: TRBV5-6
j_gene: TRBJ2-5
d_gene: TRBD1
abundance: -
CDR3aa: CASSFTLTGGGETQYF
CDR3nt: TGTGCCAGCAGCTTCACCCTGACAGGGGGCGGGGAGACCCAGTACTTC

v_gene: TRBV9
j_gene: TRBJ2-1
d_gene: -
abundance: -
CDR3aa: CASSVANEQFF
CDR3nt: TGTGCCAGCAGCGTCGCCAATGAGCAGTTCTTC

v_gene: TRBV29-1
j_gene: TRBJ2-1
d_gene: -
abundance: -
CDR3aa: CSGDRDRSQFF
CDR3nt: TGCAGCGGAGACCGGGACCGCAGCCAGTTCTTC